The rows below give T cell receptor beta chains drawn from one sample of a study of CD8 T cells in Susac syndrome. MiXCR, applied by TCRdb to the immunoSEQ multiplex PCR reads, yields one record per CDR3 protein. The table records about 150,000 distinct CDR3 sequences, roughly 94% of them present only once. Sequenced sample: CD8+ T cells from PBMCs. These receptors all come from a human donor with Susac syndrome. CDR3s include the opening cysteine and the closing phenylalanine or tryptophan. D genes are given only for firm matches. The listing skips clone size in some rows; elsewhere it reads once, few, many or a size class.

clone size: NA; D gene: NA; J gene: TRBJ1-2; V gene: TRBV29-1; CDR3 protein: CSVEASNYGYTF; CDR3 DNA: TGCAGCGTTGAAGCCAGTAATTATGGCTACACCTTC
clone size: NA; D gene: NA; J gene: TRBJ2-2; V gene: TRBV4-2; CDR3 protein: CASSQVYRSNTGELFF; CDR3 DNA: TGTGCCAGCAGCCAAGTTTACAGATCGAACACCGGGGAGCTGTTTTTT
clone size: NA; D gene: NA; J gene: TRBJ2-7; V gene: TRBV27; CDR3 protein: CASRSRVLEQYF; CDR3 DNA: TGTGCCAGCAGATCCAGGGTCCTCGAGCAGTACTTC
clone size: NA; D gene: NA; J gene: TRBJ1-2; V gene: TRBV7-8; CDR3 protein: CASSLEVYNYGYTF; CDR3 DNA: TGTGCCAGCAGCTTAGAAGTGTATAACTATGGCTACACCTTC
clone size: NA; D gene: NA; J gene: TRBJ2-1; V gene: TRBV20-1; CDR3 protein: CSVIDLSGHQSLAQFF; CDR3 DNA: TGCAGCGTGATAGATCTTAGCGGACACCAATCCCTCGCCCAGTTCTTC
clone size: NA; D gene: TRBD2; J gene: TRBJ2-1; V gene: TRBV6-1; CDR3 protein: CASSGLAGDEQFF; CDR3 DNA: TGTGCCAGCAGTGGCCTAGCGGGAGATGAGCAGTTCTTC
clone size: once; D gene: TRBD1; J gene: TRBJ2-1; V gene: TRBV20-1; CDR3 protein: CSATTGTGTYNEQFF; CDR3 DNA: TGCAGTGCTACAACCGGGACAGGGACTTACAATGAGCAGTTCTTC
clone size: NA; D gene: TRBD1; J gene: TRBJ1-2; V gene: TRBV13; CDR3 protein: CASSPGTGSNGYTF; CDR3 DNA: TGTGCCAGCAGCCCCGGGACAGGGAGTAATGGCTACACCTTC
clone size: NA; D gene: NA; J gene: TRBJ1-1; V gene: TRBV5-6; CDR3 protein: CASSLGQSKAFF; CDR3 DNA: TGTGCCAGCAGCTTGGGCCAGTCTAAAGCTTTCTTT
clone size: NA; D gene: NA; J gene: TRBJ1-2; V gene: TRBV12-5; CDR3 protein: CASARGNYGYTF; CDR3 DNA: TGTGCTAGTGCCCGGGGTAACTATGGCTACACCTTC
clone size: NA; D gene: NA; J gene: TRBJ2-1; V gene: TRBV6-2/TRBV6-3; CDR3 protein: CASGDEQFF; CDR3 DNA: TGTGCCAGCGGCGATGAGCAGTTCTTC
clone size: once; D gene: NA; J gene: TRBJ2-2; V gene: TRBV24-1; CDR3 protein: CATSDFSQTGELFF; CDR3 DNA: TGTGCCACCAGTGATTTCTCGCAAACCGGGGAGCTGTTTTTT
clone size: NA; D gene: NA; J gene: TRBJ2-7; V gene: TRBV11-2; CDR3 protein: CASSSVRDHYEQYF; CDR3 DNA: TGTGCCAGCAGCTCCGTTCGGGACCACTACGAGCAGTACTTC
clone size: NA; D gene: TRBD1; J gene: TRBJ1-1; V gene: TRBV7-8; CDR3 protein: CASSLGDRNTEAFF; CDR3 DNA: TGTGCCAGCAGCTTAGGGGACAGGAACACTGAAGCTTTCTTT
clone size: NA; D gene: TRBD1; J gene: TRBJ1-5; V gene: TRBV20-1; CDR3 protein: CSAGGTALNQPQHF; CDR3 DNA: TGCAGTGCTGGAGGGACAGCATTAAATCAGCCCCAGCATTTT
clone size: NA; D gene: TRBD1; J gene: TRBJ2-7; V gene: TRBV3-1; CDR3 protein: CASSSGGWDYEQYF; CDR3 DNA: TGTGCCAGCAGCTCAGGGGGCTGGGACTACGAGCAGTACTTC
clone size: NA; D gene: NA; J gene: TRBJ1-5; V gene: TRBV21-1; CDR3 protein: CASSKATGTAGNQPQHF; CDR3 DNA: TGTGCCAGCAGCAAAGCCACCGGGACAGCGGGCAATCAGCCCCAGCATTTT
clone size: NA; D gene: NA; J gene: TRBJ2-5; V gene: TRBV28; CDR3 protein: CAADRESPVAGQETQYF; CDR3 DNA: TGTGCCGCAGACCGGGAGTCCCCAGTGGCCGGTCAAGAGACCCAGTACTTC
clone size: once; D gene: NA; J gene: TRBJ2-4; V gene: TRBV6-1; CDR3 protein: CASSEIRGAAKNIQYF; CDR3 DNA: TGTGCCAGCAGTGAAATCAGGGGGGCGGCCAAAAACATTCAGTACTTC
clone size: NA; D gene: NA; J gene: TRBJ1-2; V gene: TRBV9; CDR3 protein: CASSPGEGVYGYTF; CDR3 DNA: TGTGCCAGCAGCCCCGGGGAGGGGGTCTATGGCTACACCTTC
clone size: NA; D gene: NA; J gene: TRBJ2-7; V gene: TRBV13; CDR3 protein: CASSHSASSYEQYF; CDR3 DNA: TGTGCCAGCAGTCACAGCGCATCATCCTACGAGCAGTACTTC
clone size: NA; D gene: NA; J gene: TRBJ2-2; V gene: TRBV6-2/TRBV6-3; CDR3 protein: CASSSAWGANTGELFF; CDR3 DNA: TGTGCCAGCAGTTCCGCGTGGGGAGCGAACACCGGGGAGCTGTTTTTT
clone size: NA; D gene: NA; J gene: TRBJ2-2; V gene: TRBV5-1; CDR3 protein: CASRIGQQELFF; CDR3 DNA: TGCGCCAGCAGAATTGGACAGCAGGAGCTGTTTTTT
clone size: NA; D gene: TRBD1; J gene: TRBJ2-1; V gene: TRBV20-1; CDR3 protein: CSASAKQGALVDTLGNEQFF; CDR3 DNA: TGCAGTGCTAGCGCTAAACAGGGGGCGCTGGTAGACACACTGGGGAATGAGCAGTTCTTC
clone size: few; D gene: NA; J gene: TRBJ2-3; V gene: TRBV5-6; CDR3 protein: CASSLTDSSTDTQYF; CDR3 DNA: TGTGCCAGCAGCTTGACGGACAGCAGCACAGATACGCAGTATTTT
clone size: NA; D gene: TRBD1; J gene: TRBJ2-7; V gene: TRBV10-3; CDR3 protein: CAITLDRESSYEQYF; CDR3 DNA: TGTGCCATCACCTTAGACAGGGAAAGCTCCTACGAGCAGTACTTC
clone size: NA; D gene: NA; J gene: TRBJ2-6; V gene: TRBV29-1; CDR3 protein: CSVETRDSGANVLTF; CDR3 DNA: TGCAGCGTTGAAACCCGAGACTCTGGGGCCAACGTCCTGACTTTC
clone size: NA; D gene: TRBD2; J gene: TRBJ2-3; V gene: TRBV5-1; CDR3 protein: CASSSGLDADTQYF; CDR3 DNA: TGCGCCAGCAGCTCGGGACTAGATGCAGATACGCAGTATTTT
clone size: NA; D gene: TRBD1; J gene: TRBJ2-7; V gene: TRBV5-1; CDR3 protein: CASSLGTGGAYYEQYF; CDR3 DNA: TGCGCCAGCAGCTTGGGTACAGGGGGCGCTTATTACGAGCAGTACTTC
clone size: NA; D gene: TRBD1; J gene: TRBJ1-4; V gene: TRBV27; CDR3 protein: CASKGGEKLFF; CDR3 DNA: TGTGCCAGCAAAGGGGGCGAAAAACTGTTTTTT
clone size: NA; D gene: NA; J gene: TRBJ2-2; V gene: TRBV29-1; CDR3 protein: CSAVVDTGAQSGELFF; CDR3 DNA: TGCAGCGCGGTGGTCGACACGGGGGCGCAGAGCGGGGAGCTGTTTTTT
clone size: NA; D gene: NA; J gene: TRBJ2-7; V gene: TRBV5-1; CDR3 protein: CASSKDGSSYEQYF; CDR3 DNA: TGCGCCAGCAGCAAAGACGGGAGCTCCTACGAGCAGTACTTC
clone size: NA; D gene: NA; J gene: TRBJ2-1; V gene: TRBV7-3; CDR3 protein: CASSLTGQDNEQFF; CDR3 DNA: TGTGCCAGCAGCCTCACGGGACAAGACAATGAGCAGTTCTTC
clone size: once; D gene: NA; J gene: TRBJ1-5; V gene: TRBV20-1; CDR3 protein: CSARESLLRPQHF; CDR3 DNA: TGCAGTGCTAGAGAATCCCTTCTTAGGCCCCAGCATTTT
clone size: NA; D gene: NA; J gene: TRBJ2-2; V gene: TRBV5-1; CDR3 protein: CASSLEAAGELFF; CDR3 DNA: TGCGCCAGCAGCTTGGAGGCGGCCGGGGAGCTGTTTTTT
clone size: NA; D gene: NA; J gene: TRBJ1-1; V gene: TRBV12-3/TRBV12-4; CDR3 protein: CASSLSTEAFF; CDR3 DNA: TGTGCCAGCAGTTTGAGCACTGAAGCTTTCTTT
clone size: NA; D gene: NA; J gene: TRBJ2-5; V gene: TRBV14; CDR3 protein: CASSQEGREQETQYF; CDR3 DNA: TGTGCCAGCAGCCAAGAAGGAAGGGAACAAGAGACCCAGTACTTC
clone size: NA; D gene: TRBD1; J gene: TRBJ1-4; V gene: TRBV28; CDR3 protein: CASSDPGGADEKLFF; CDR3 DNA: TGTGCCAGCAGCGACCCAGGGGGCGCAGATGAAAAACTGTTTTTT
clone size: NA; D gene: NA; J gene: TRBJ2-7; V gene: TRBV29-1; CDR3 protein: CSVGNSYEQYF; CDR3 DNA: TGCAGCGTTGGAAACTCCTACGAGCAGTACTTC
clone size: once; D gene: NA; J gene: TRBJ2-1; V gene: TRBV24-1; CDR3 protein: CATSTESSYNEQFF; CDR3 DNA: TGTGCCACCAGTACGGAGAGCTCCTACAATGAGCAGTTCTTC
clone size: NA; D gene: TRBD2; J gene: TRBJ2-5; V gene: TRBV29-1; CDR3 protein: CSPSGIRAETQYF; CDR3 DNA: TGCAGCCCTAGCGGGATCCGTGCAGAGACCCAGTACTTC
clone size: NA; D gene: TRBD2; J gene: TRBJ2-1; V gene: TRBV11-2; CDR3 protein: CASSLVTSGPSYNEQFF; CDR3 DNA: TGTGCCAGCAGCTTAGTTACTAGCGGGCCCTCCTACAATGAGCAGTTCTTC
clone size: NA; D gene: NA; J gene: TRBJ2-3; V gene: TRBV27; CDR3 protein: CASSLTESTDTQYF; CDR3 DNA: TGTGCCAGCAGTTTAACGGAAAGCACAGATACGCAGTATTTT
clone size: once; D gene: TRBD1; J gene: TRBJ2-7; V gene: TRBV5-1; CDR3 protein: CASSFTAGGSYEQYF; CDR3 DNA: TGCGCCAGCAGCTTTACGGCAGGGGGCTCCTACGAGCAGTACTTC